This T cell receptor beta chain is from a study of blood T cell repertoires in COVID-19. Study summary: PBMCs, B-cell-depleted T cells, or T cells were the source of the cDNA or gDNA that made up the material.

Profiled with immunoSEQ multiplex PCR; TCRdb holds only in-frame clones, not every one. The sample has approximately 110,000 clones; about 86% are singletons. The CDR3 consists of 14 residues. The V end was cut by 0 bases, the J end by 2 bases, with 8 bases between. In germline, CDR1 is SGDLS, CDR2 YYNGEE. The receptor's source is a man of 80 years or more with acute or convalescent COVID-19. Sequenced material: peripheral blood. This chain links TRBV9 with TRBJ1-2; D unclear. CDR3 loop: CASSVGGQNYGYTF. For the CDR3, the DNA is TGTGCCAGCAGCGTAGGAGGGCAGAACTATGGCTACACCTTC. The whole variable domain, remainder taken from reference TRBV9 and TRBJ1-2, is DSGVTQTPKHLITATGQRVTLRCSPRSGDLSVYWYQQSLDQGLQFLIQYYNGEERAKGNILERFSAQQFPDLHSELNLSSLELGDSALYFCASSVGGQNYGYTFGSGTRLTVV.